This is a list of T cell receptor beta chains from one sample in a study of blood T cell repertoires in COVID-19. The data were produced by immunoSEQ multiplex PCR, yet TCRdb's version contains in-frame clones alone and is incomplete. The repertoire holds roughly 230,000 clones, with around 90% as singletons. Material for sequencing was PBMCs or T cells enriched from blood (not recorded which). All receptors come from a man younger than 45 in a cohort exposed to, infected with or recovered from COVID-19 (not recorded which). The CDR3 runs from the conserved cysteine through the conserved F or W. A D gene is named only where the DNA matches it firmly. The listing skips clone size in some rows; elsewhere it reads once, few, many or a size class.

v_gene,abundance,j_gene,d_gene,CDR3aa
TRBV29-1,NA,TRBJ2-3,TRBD2,CSVEGLLAGSTDTQYF
TRBV10-2,NA,TRBJ1-1,NA,CASSKTELKTEAFF
TRBV9,NA,TRBJ2-4,TRBD1,CASSVQGENIQYF
TRBV19,NA,TRBJ1-5,TRBD1,CASSKGGTVNQPQHF
TRBV18,NA,TRBJ2-4,NA,CASSRGTENIQYF
TRBV10-1,few,TRBJ1-5,TRBD1,CASTDRDPVFSNQPQHF
TRBV12-3/TRBV12-4,NA,TRBJ2-1,NA,CASTLPDFNEQFF
TRBV5-4,NA,TRBJ2-2,TRBD2,CASANSGRYSPGELFF
TRBV11-2,NA,TRBJ1-6,NA,CASSLIRNSPLHF
TRBV7-8,NA,TRBJ1-1,NA,CASSLVTDKDEAFF
TRBV7-2,NA,TRBJ1-3,NA,CASSFTKNTIYF
TRBV7-8,NA,TRBJ2-7,NA,CASRSRGSYEQYF
TRBV6-5,once,TRBJ2-5,TRBD1,CASSHGTDQETQYF
TRBV2,NA,TRBJ2-7,NA,CASSGRVQGQYF
TRBV7-9,NA,TRBJ1-5,NA,CASSLSRQANSNQPQHF
TRBV5-8,NA,TRBJ1-2,NA,CASSSTSYGYTF
TRBV28,NA,TRBJ1-1,NA,CASSPILRAGENTEAFF
TRBV28,NA,TRBJ2-6,TRBD1,CASSPYLGTGGGGANVLTF
TRBV5-1,NA,TRBJ2-4,TRBD1,CASSLSGGADIQYF
TRBV6-4,NA,TRBJ2-3,TRBD2,CASSASGLAGGQGDTQYF
TRBV6-5,NA,TRBJ2-7,TRBD2,CASSYSTSGPREQYF
TRBV27,NA,TRBJ2-7,TRBD1,CASSPSGQELYEQYF
TRBV28,NA,TRBJ1-2,TRBD1,CASSYPGTGAPGYTF
TRBV14,NA,TRBJ2-2,NA,CASPLRENTGELFF
TRBV2,NA,TRBJ1-2,NA,CASSEAKGVGGGYTF
TRBV7-3,NA,TRBJ2-2,NA,CASSLELNTGELFF
TRBV5-4,NA,TRBJ1-2,NA,CASSQLLQGRGYTF
TRBV12-3/TRBV12-4,NA,TRBJ2-7,NA,CASSFQGNSEQYF
TRBV28,NA,TRBJ2-5,TRBD1,CASSLRDETGAHGAQYF
TRBV7-8,NA,TRBJ2-2,TRBD2,CASGLAGVNTGELFF
TRBV19,NA,TRBJ1-1,NA,CASSRGGTEAFF
TRBV7-2,NA,TRBJ2-6,TRBD1,CASGDRGQKTGANVLTF
TRBV11-2,NA,TRBJ2-7,TRBD2,CASSSVASGYEQYF
TRBV7-6,NA,TRBJ1-4,NA,CASSLGTRSNEKLFF
TRBV5-1,NA,TRBJ2-7,NA,CASSDAGPPYEQYF
TRBV24-1,NA,TRBJ2-7,NA,CATYDDRINEQYF
TRBV28,NA,TRBJ1-3,NA,CASTRGGSGNTIYF
TRBV7-2,NA,TRBJ1-2,NA,CASSFPPAQLSGYTF
TRBV29-1,NA,TRBJ2-1,NA,CSGTSYADNPSGYEQFF
TRBV28,few,TRBJ1-2,NA,CASSLSGQFYGYTF
TRBV18,NA,TRBJ1-1,NA,CASSPLGAGRNTEAFF
TRBV18,few,TRBJ2-1,TRBD1,CASSPAGTGGGEQFF
TRBV5-1,NA,TRBJ2-6,TRBD1,CASRPETGVPGANVLTF
TRBV7-2,NA,TRBJ2-7,TRBD2,CASSQRLAGVSEQYF
TRBV28,NA,TRBJ1-2,TRBD1,CAAGQGTDYGYTF
TRBV18,NA,TRBJ1-1,NA,CASSDRTASEAFF
TRBV11-3,NA,TRBJ2-3,TRBD2,CASSLTSLSTDTQYF
TRBV27,NA,TRBJ2-7,TRBD2,CASSLSIESGAYEQYF